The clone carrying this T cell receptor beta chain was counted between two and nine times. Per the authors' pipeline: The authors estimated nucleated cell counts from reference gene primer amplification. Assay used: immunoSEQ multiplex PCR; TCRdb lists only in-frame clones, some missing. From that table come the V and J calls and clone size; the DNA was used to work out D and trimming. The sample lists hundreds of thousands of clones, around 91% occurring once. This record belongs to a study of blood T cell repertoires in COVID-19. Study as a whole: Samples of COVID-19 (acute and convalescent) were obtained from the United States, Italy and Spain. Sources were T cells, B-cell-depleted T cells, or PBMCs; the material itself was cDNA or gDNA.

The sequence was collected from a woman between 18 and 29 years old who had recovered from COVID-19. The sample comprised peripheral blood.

CDR3: CASIETGGGDQPQHF. CDR3 sequence (DNA): TGTGCCAGTATCGAGACAGGGGGCGGGGATCAGCCCCAGCATTTT. This chain links TRBV19 with TRBJ1-5; 10 nucleotides agree with TRBD1. Looked up from germline, CDR1 is LNHDA and CDR2 is SQIVND (reference sequence). V lost 7 bases, J lost 5 bases, and 8 bases stayed unmatched. The CDR3 length is 15 residues.